This record covers a single T cell receptor beta chain. Its antigen is unidentified. This entry is derived from a study of cytomegalovirus exposure and HLA in healthy donors. Whole-study results and caveats: The study designated around 150 TCR beta chains cytomegalovirus-associated. Most TCR sequences showed up rarely, but some public TCRs showed up in many donors.

Assay used: immunoSEQ multiplex PCR; TCRdb lists only in-frame clones, some missing. The sample shows 150,000 to 200,000 clones, roughly 88% of them seen only once. The CDR3 consists of 16 residues. In germline, CDR1 is SEHNR, CDR2 FQNEAQ (reference sequence). V was pared by 5 bases and J by 0 bases, with 14 bases between. Source material: PBMCs. The chain has TRBV7-9 and TRBJ2-1, with a possible D match to TRBD2 (5 bases). This clonotype originated in a woman aged 18-29 years in good health and CMV-seronegative. The CDR3 reads CASSPQDLSSYNEQFF. DNA for the CDR3: TGTGCCAGCAGCCCCCAGGACTTGAGCTCCTACAATGAGCAGTTCTTC.